This TCR beta chain was identified during a study of blood T cell repertoires in COVID-19. Study in general: The samples span acute and convalescent COVID-19 from the United States, Italy and Spain. PBMCs, B-cell-depleted T cells, or T cells provided the cDNA or gDNA that made up the material.

The CDR3 length is 14 residues. The ends were cut back, 6 bases at V and 13 bases at J, with 19 bases in the middle. The germline V gene has CDR1 LNHDA and CDR2 SQIVND (reference sequence). In the original processing: By means of reference gene primer amplification, nucleated cell counts were estimated. This table comes from immunoSEQ multiplex PCR, and its TCRdb copy is limited to in-frame clones, with some not included. V, J and clone size were drawn from that table, and D and trimming were deduced from the DNA. This sample carries 350,000 to 500,000 clones, approximately 90% of them seen once, and the ten largest clones take 1.4%.

The chain carries TRBV19 and TRBJ1-6; D is unclear. The sample taken for sequencing was PBMCs or T cells enriched from blood (not recorded which). The source of this sequence is a woman under 30 who had been exposed to COVID-19. CDR3 loop: CASREADQFDPLHF. The DNA of the CDR3 is TGTGCCAGTAGGGAGGCCGACCAATTCGATCCCCTCCACTTT.